The 13 T cell receptor beta chains presented below share a single source sample, sequenced in a study of identical twins. Each CDR3 protein gets one entry after TCRdb re-called the 5' RACE reads with MiXCR. The sample shows about 340,000 distinct CDR3 sequences, about 12% of them seen only once. The same data also went into a second study, on yellow fever vaccine responses in identical twins.

Sequencing was performed on CD8+ T cells sorted from blood. The receptors derive from a woman aged 18 to 35 in good health.

The rearrangement uses TRBV6-1 and TRBJ2-7; D is uncertain. Germline V gives CDR1 MNHNS, CDR2 SASEGT. V lost 2 bases and J 5 bases, leaving 7 bases between the germline ends. The CDR3 totals 12 residues. The CDR3 loop reads CASSEFFDEQYV. DNA for the CDR3: TGTGCCAGCAGTGAATTTTTCGACGAGCAGTACGTC.

The CDR3 here is CASSLGGPPTYEQYF. DNA of the CDR3: TGTGCCAGCAGCTTAGGGGGCCCCCCCACATACGAGCAGTACTTC. This chain uses TRBV7-9 with TRBJ2-7; D might be TRBD1 (5 bases). CDR3 length: 15 residues. CDR1 SEHNR and CDR2 FQNEAQ come from the germline V gene (reference sequence). V was trimmed by 1 base and J by 4 bases, leaving 14 bases between them.

This rearrangement joins TRBV3-1 to TRBJ2-1; 11 bases align to TRBD2. The CDR3 has 17 amino acids. J was trimmed by 6 bases and V by 0 bases; bases with no gene match: 7. Germline CDR1 is LGHDT and CDR2 is YNNKEL (reference sequence). CDR3 coding DNA: TGTGCCAGCAGCCAAGATTGGGGGACTAGCGGCCTCAATGAGCAGTTCTTC. Residues: CASSQDWGTSGLNEQFF.

The chain uses TRBV20-1 and TRBJ2-1, with 7 bases identical to TRBD2. Germline V gene data show CDR1 as DFQATT and CDR2 as SNEGSKA (reference sequence). The CDR3 has 16 amino acids. V was clipped by 3 bases and J by 5 bases; unmatched bases: 13. The CDR3 sequence is CSARDISAGDNNEQFF. The CDR3 DNA sequence: TGCAGTGCTAGGGACATTAGCGCGGGGGATAACAATGAGCAGTTCTTC.

The chain employs TRBV5-1 and TRBJ2-1; the match to TRBD2 covers 10 bases. CDR1 SGHRS and CDR2 YFSETQ come from the germline V gene. After removal of 3 bases from V and 8 bases from J, the junction contained 8 bases not matched to a gene. The CDR3 spans 15 residues. The CDR3 coding sequence is TGCGCCAGCAGCTGGGCGAGCGGGGGGGCTTATGAGCAGTTCTTC. Amino acids: CASSWASGGAYEQFF.

The chain joins TRBV11-3 to TRBJ2-1, with D possibly matching TRBD2 (5 bases). V was cut by 5 bases and J by 8 bases, with 16 bases left in between. CDR1 is SGHNT, CDR2 YENEEA, per germline. CDR3 length equals 14 residues. The CDR3 DNA follows: TGTGCCAGCAGCCCCATTAGCGCGGGCGATGAGCAGTTCTTC. Translation gives CASSPISAGDEQFF.

There are many counts of this clonotype. The CDR3 here is CASSLGPQAKQYF. In DNA, the CDR3 is TGTGCCAGCAGCTTAGGACCCCAGGCGAAGCAGTACTTC. The rearrangement joins TRBV7-8 to TRBJ2-7; D remains unclear. Germline-derived CDR1 and CDR2 are SGHVS and FQNEAQ. Deletions cut 1 base from V and 8 bases from J, with 12 bases between. The CDR3 is 13 residues long.

This clonotype was detected only a few times. The chain joins TRBV7-9 to TRBJ2-5; D ambiguous. The CDR3 is 14 residues long. The germline CDR1 and CDR2 sequences are SEHNR and FQNEAQ (reference sequence). Between the trimmed V and J ends, which lost 1 base and 2 bases, there was a span of 8 bases. CDR3 DNA: TGTGCCAGCAGCTTAGAGGTGCAACAAGAGACCCAGTACTTC. Protein: CASSLEVQQETQYF.

This clonotype occurred a few times. The gene calls are TRBV5-1 and TRBJ2-3; D might be TRBD1 or TRBD2, each matching 5 bases. The CDR3 loop spans 16 amino acids. V was shortened by 0 bases and J by 5 bases, with 16 bases between the two germline ends. Per the germline V gene, CDR1 is SGHRS and CDR2 is YFSETQ. CDR3 nucleotide sequence: TGCGCCAGCAGCTTGGGTCCCGGGGCTCGAGGAGATACGCAGTATTTT. Its protein product is CASSLGPGARGDTQYF.

This chain joins TRBV5-5 and TRBJ1-1; D remains unclear. Germline V gene data show CDR1 as SGHKS and CDR2 as YYEKEE (reference sequence). Trimming took off 0 bases at V and 8 bases at J, with 11 bases between the two ends. The CDR3 consists of 13 residues. The CDR3 loop is CASSLAPWEEAFF. The CDR3 nucleotides are TGTGCCAGCAGCTTGGCCCCGTGGGAAGAAGCTTTCTTT.

The J gene is TRBJ1-1, the V gene TRBV12-3 or TRBV12-4; D gene ambiguous. This CDR3 is built from 13 residues. The V end was cut by 3 bases, the J end by 4 bases, with 9 bases between. The DNA for the CDR3 is TGTGCCAGCAGTTTGGCCCGGGTCACTGAAGCTTTCTTT. It is translated as CASSLARVTEAFF.

The CDR3 spells CASSQDGSGLSYEQYF. As DNA, the CDR3 is TGCGCCAGCAGCCAAGATGGAAGCGGGCTCTCCTACGAGCAGTACTTC. The chain recombines TRBV4-1 with TRBJ2-7; TRBD2 is a possible D gene (6 bases). Deletions cut 0 bases from V and 0 bases from J, with 12 bases between. The CDR3 runs 16 residues. Germline loops: CDR1 MGHRA, CDR2 YSYEKL.

This chain uses TRBV12-3 or TRBV12-4 with TRBJ1-2, with a tentative D call TRBD1 (6 bases). Between the trimmed V and J ends, which lost 10 bases and 0 bases, there was a span of 12 bases. The CDR3 length is 13 residues. The CDR3 protein is CATEQGPNYGYTF. The CDR3 DNA reads TGTGCCACCGAACAGGGTCCTAACTATGGCTACACCTTC.